A selection of T cell receptor beta chains follows, all from one sample in a study of cytomegalovirus exposure and HLA in healthy donors. Generated by immunoSEQ multiplex PCR, the TCRdb table keeps only in-frame clones and is missing some. Of around 100,000 clones listed, around 80% are singletons. Sequencing input: PBMCs. The receptors were gathered from a male donor in good health and CMV-seropositive. CDR3s include the opening cysteine and the closing phenylalanine or tryptophan. A D gene is named only where the DNA matches it firmly. Clone size is shown for a subset of rows, as once, few, many or a class of expanded clone.

clone_size	v_call	j_call	d_call	cdr3_nt	cdr3_aa
.	TRBV5-1	TRBJ1-6	TRBD1	TGCGCCAGCAGCTTGGGACAGGGGAATTATTCACCCCTCCACTTT	CASSLGQGNYSPLHF
.	TRBV30	TRBJ1-5	TRBD1	TGTGCCTGGAGTTGGGGACAGCGAAATCAGCCCCAGCATTTT	CAWSWGQRNQPQHF
once	TRBV11-3	TRBJ2-1	.	TGTGCCAGCAGCATTAGAGGCAATGAGCAGTTCTTC	CASSIRGNEQFF
.	TRBV5-6	TRBJ1-3	.	TGTGCCAGCAGCCCAGGGTATTCAGGAAACACCATATATTTT	CASSPGYSGNTIYF
.	TRBV4-1	TRBJ1-2	TRBD1	TGCGCCAGCAGCTCGGGACAGCTTACTAACTATGGCTACACCTTC	CASSSGQLTNYGYTF
.	TRBV6-5	TRBJ2-1	.	TGTGCCAGCGGAAGCGGGCGAGACACCTACAATGAGCAGTTCTTC	CASGSGRDTYNEQFF
.	TRBV28	TRBJ1-5	TRBD1	TGTGCCAGCAGTCGATGGAACGACCTAGGACAGGGGGCCTTCGATCAGCCCCAGCATTTT	CASSRWNDLGQGAFDQPQHF
.	TRBV15	TRBJ1-2	TRBD1	TGTGCCACCAGCAGGGCGGGACAGGGGGCGCGAGCTTGTGGCTACACCTTC	CATSRAGQGARACGYTF
.	TRBV4-3	TRBJ1-2	.	TGCGCCAGCAGCCAAGATAGTATTGCAGGGGCCTATGGCTACACCTTC	CASSQDSIAGAYGYTF
.	TRBV7-2	TRBJ2-7	.	TGTGCCAGCAGCTTTAAGGGCAGGGAAGGATACGAGCAGTACTTC	CASSFKGREGYEQYF
.	TRBV21-1	TRBJ1-2	.	TGTGCCAGCAGCAAAGGACAGCATGGCTACACCTTC	CASSKGQHGYTF
.	TRBV7-2	TRBJ1-1	.	TGTGCCAGCAGCTTAGTACAGATGAACACTGAAGCTTTCTTT	CASSLVQMNTEAFF
once	TRBV2	TRBJ1-1	.	TGTGCCAGCAGTGAATATCAGGGGAGGAACACTGAAGCTTTCTTT	CASSEYQGRNTEAFF
.	TRBV2	TRBJ2-3	.	TGTGCCAGCAGTGCAGGTAACCCAGATACGCAGTATTTT	CASSAGNPDTQYF
.	TRBV2	TRBJ1-2	TRBD1	TGTGCCAGCAGCACCAGGGGGCTTTACTATGGCTACACCTTC	CASSTRGLYYGYTF
.	TRBV6-5	TRBJ1-5	.	TGTGCCAGCAGTCGCAGTCCGAGGAGCAATCAGCCCCAGCATTTT	CASSRSPRSNQPQHF
.	TRBV7-2	TRBJ2-3	.	TGTGCCAGCAGCTGGGGGGGCCAAGGAGATACGCAGTATTTT	CASSWGGQGDTQYF
.	TRBV5-1	TRBJ2-5	.	TGCGCCAGCAGCTCCTACAGGCCCCAAGGGGGATTCCAAGAGACCCAGTACTTC	CASSSYRPQGGFQETQYF
.	TRBV7-2	TRBJ2-3	TRBD2	TGTGCCAGCAGCACGCCAGCGGGGGCAGATACGCAGTATTTT	CASSTPAGADTQYF
.	TRBV7-9	TRBJ2-3	TRBD2	TGTGCCAGCAGCCCGGAGTTAGCGGGGCAGTATTTT	CASSPELAGQYF
.	TRBV30	TRBJ2-3	.	TGTGCCTGGAGGACTTCCGGGGATACGCAGTATTTT	CAWRTSGDTQYF
.	TRBV6-5	TRBJ2-7	.	TGTGCCAGCAGTTACCCAGAGGACTCCTCCGAGCAGTACTTC	CASSYPEDSSEQYF